Listed below are T cell receptor beta chains from one sample, sequenced in a study of cytomegalovirus exposure and HLA in healthy donors. TCRdb's copy holds only in-frame clones and misses some; the assay was immunoSEQ multiplex PCR. This sample has some 140,000 clones; approximately 77% occur once, and the top ten carry around 2%. The sequenced material came from PBMCs. The receptors shown here come from a man under 40 in good health and CMV-seronegative. Each CDR3 is given with its conserved first and last residue. D genes are given only for firm matches. Expanded clones get a size class; other rows say once, few or many, or leave the size out.

NA,TRBJ2-7,NA,TRBV6-1,CASSEAWQEGAYEQYF,TGTGCCAGCAGTGAAGCGTGGCAGGAAGGGGCCTACGAGCAGTACTTC
NA,TRBJ1-5,NA,TRBV27,CASSDLGGNQPQHF,TGTGCCAGCAGTGACCTAGGGGGCAATCAGCCCCAGCATTTT
NA,TRBJ1-1,once,TRBV19,CASTKGGAGSTEAFF,TGTGCCAGTACCAAAGGGGGGGCAGGGTCCACTGAAGCTTTCTTT
NA,TRBJ2-5,NA,TRBV5-1,CASSFSLGAQETQYF,TGCGCCAGCAGCTTTTCTTTAGGGGCTCAAGAGACCCAGTACTTC
NA,TRBJ1-2,NA,TRBV5-1,CASSSWDTGYTF,TGCGCCAGCAGCTCCTGGGACACTGGCTACACCTTC
NA,TRBJ2-1,NA,TRBV7-6,CASSFGQSSYNEQFF,TGTGCCAGCAGCTTCGGACAGAGCTCCTACAATGAGCAGTTCTTC
NA,TRBJ2-7,NA,TRBV10-1,CASSKDRYSYEQYF,TGCGCCAGCAGCAAAGACAGGTACTCCTACGAGCAGTACTTC
NA,TRBJ1-5,NA,TRBV29-1,CSVEEGGGQPQHF,TGCAGCGTTGAAGAAGGGGGTGGTCAGCCCCAGCATTTT
TRBD1,TRBJ2-7,NA,TRBV19,CASQRDRGSYEQYF,TGTGCCAGCCAGAGGGACAGGGGATCCTACGAGCAGTACTTC
TRBD1,TRBJ1-4,NA,TRBV18,CASSPQDRGEKLFF,TGTGCCAGCTCACCACAGGACAGGGGCGAAAAACTGTTTTTT
TRBD1,TRBJ1-1,NA,TRBV5-6,CASSPGTAAEAFF,TGTGCCAGCAGCCCAGGGACAGCCGCTGAAGCTTTCTTT
NA,TRBJ1-5,NA,TRBV10-3,CAISEVGARQPQHF,TGTGCCATCAGTGAAGTGGGGGCAAGGCAGCCCCAGCATTTT
TRBD1,TRBJ2-4,NA,TRBV27,CASSYYRQGETKNIQYF,TGTGCCAGCAGTTACTACCGACAGGGGGAAACCAAAAACATTCAGTACTTC
NA,TRBJ2-1,NA,TRBV2,CASGKDRGEQFF,TGTGCCAGCGGAAAGGACAGAGGAGAGCAGTTCTTC
TRBD1,TRBJ1-5,NA,TRBV2,CASGGGTGNQPQHF,TGTGCCAGCGGTGGGGGGACAGGCAATCAGCCCCAGCATTTT
NA,TRBJ1-5,NA,TRBV2,CASRGVDHSQPQHF,TGTGCCAGTCGCGGGGTGGACCATTCGCAGCCCCAGCATTTT
TRBD1,TRBJ2-1,NA,TRBV15,CATSRYLGQAFEPEQFF,TGTGCCACCAGCAGATACCTAGGACAGGCATTCGAACCAGAGCAGTTCTTC
TRBD1,TRBJ2-7,NA,TRBV11-2,CASSLGGQGIYEQYF,TGTGCCAGCAGCCTGGGGGGACAGGGGATATACGAGCAGTACTTC
TRBD2,TRBJ2-3,NA,TRBV4-1,CASSSGLGSTDTQYF,TGCGCCAGCAGCTCCGGACTAGGGAGCACAGATACGCAGTATTTT
NA,TRBJ2-5,NA,TRBV18,CASSPPATKETQYF,TGTGCCAGCTCACCACCGGCTACTAAAGAGACCCAGTACTTC
NA,TRBJ2-7,few,TRBV30,CAWSTGVTSYEQYF,TGTGCCTGGAGTACGGGGGTCACTTCCTACGAGCAGTACTTC
TRBD1,TRBJ2-6,NA,TRBV29-1,CSVEGQGSSGANVLTF,TGCAGCGTTGAAGGACAGGGGAGCTCTGGGGCCAACGTCCTGACTTTC
NA,TRBJ2-3,few,TRBV9,CASSVASEDTQYF,TGTGCCAGCAGCGTAGCAAGCGAAGATACGCAGTATTTT
NA,TRBJ2-1,NA,TRBV13,CASSPPGEQFF,TGTGCTAGCAGCCCTCCGGGGGAGCAGTTCTTC
NA,TRBJ2-1,NA,TRBV14,CASSQDQGYEQFF,TGTGCCAGCAGCCAAGACCAGGGGTATGAGCAGTTCTTC
NA,TRBJ2-3,NA,TRBV7-2,CASSSQGRGDTQYF,TGTGCCAGCAGCTCCCAGGGGAGAGGGGATACGCAGTATTTT
TRBD1,TRBJ1-4,NA,TRBV5-1,CASSFGQGDEKLFF,TGCGCCAGCAGCTTCGGACAGGGAGATGAAAAACTGTTTTTT
NA,TRBJ1-6,NA,TRBV2,CASTPQGPEDSPLHF,TGTGCCAGCACCCCCCAGGGCCCAGAGGATTCACCCCTCCACTTT
NA,TRBJ2-3,NA,TRBV30,CAWRGLSTDTQYF,TGTGCCTGGAGGGGACTGAGCACAGATACGCAGTATTTT
NA,TRBJ1-5,NA,TRBV2,CASSETGRGNQPQHF,TGTGCCAGCAGTGAAACCGGGAGGGGCAATCAGCCCCAGCATTTT
NA,TRBJ2-7,NA,TRBV5-4,CASSITQGQSEQYF,TGTGCCAGCAGCATTACTCAAGGACAGTCCGAGCAGTACTTC
TRBD2,TRBJ2-7,NA,TRBV4-1,CASSQGGAGLPSYEQYF,TGCGCCAGCAGCCAAGGTGGGGCGGGACTACCTTCCTACGAGCAGTACTTC
TRBD1,TRBJ1-1,once,TRBV30,CAWGAWDRVISNTEAFF,TGTGCCTGGGGTGCCTGGGACAGGGTAATTTCGAACACTGAAGCTTTCTTT